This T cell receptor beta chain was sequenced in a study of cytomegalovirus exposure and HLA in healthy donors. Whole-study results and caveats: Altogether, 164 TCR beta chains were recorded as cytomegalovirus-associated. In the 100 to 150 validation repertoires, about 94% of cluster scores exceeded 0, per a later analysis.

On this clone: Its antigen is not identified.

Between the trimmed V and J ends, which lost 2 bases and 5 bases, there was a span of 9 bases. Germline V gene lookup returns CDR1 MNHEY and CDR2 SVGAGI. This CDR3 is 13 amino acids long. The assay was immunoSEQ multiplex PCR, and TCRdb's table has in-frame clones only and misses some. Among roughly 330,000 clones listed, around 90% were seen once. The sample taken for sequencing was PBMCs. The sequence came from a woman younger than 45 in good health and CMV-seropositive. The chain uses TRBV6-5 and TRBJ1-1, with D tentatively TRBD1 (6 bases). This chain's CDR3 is CASSYRDTTEAFF. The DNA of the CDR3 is TGTGCCAGCAGTTACCGGGACACGACTGAAGCTTTCTTT.